This TCR beta chain was documented in a study of cytomegalovirus exposure and HLA in healthy donors. As concerns this clone: Its antigen is as yet unknown.

Clones were read by immunoSEQ multiplex PCR, and TCRdb kept only the in-frame ones, dropping some. The data show about 63,000 clones, with roughly 90% seen just once and 1% to 1.5% held by the top ten. Study outcomes and limitations: The study flagged some 170 TCR beta chains as cytomegalovirus-associated.

The germline V and J ends were trimmed by 6 bases and 2 bases, with 8 bases remaining between them. CDR1 and CDR2 (germline): MDHEN, SYDVKM. The CDR3 is 13 amino acids. The TCR comes from a woman aged 18 to 35 in good health and CMV-seronegative. Sequencing was done on a sample of PBMCs. The rearrangement uses TRBV28 and TRBJ2-1; D is perhaps TRBD1 (6 bases). CDR3 region: CASRDSPYNEQFF. The CDR3 nucleotides read TGTGCCAGCAGGGACAGCCCCTACAATGAGCAGTTCTTC.